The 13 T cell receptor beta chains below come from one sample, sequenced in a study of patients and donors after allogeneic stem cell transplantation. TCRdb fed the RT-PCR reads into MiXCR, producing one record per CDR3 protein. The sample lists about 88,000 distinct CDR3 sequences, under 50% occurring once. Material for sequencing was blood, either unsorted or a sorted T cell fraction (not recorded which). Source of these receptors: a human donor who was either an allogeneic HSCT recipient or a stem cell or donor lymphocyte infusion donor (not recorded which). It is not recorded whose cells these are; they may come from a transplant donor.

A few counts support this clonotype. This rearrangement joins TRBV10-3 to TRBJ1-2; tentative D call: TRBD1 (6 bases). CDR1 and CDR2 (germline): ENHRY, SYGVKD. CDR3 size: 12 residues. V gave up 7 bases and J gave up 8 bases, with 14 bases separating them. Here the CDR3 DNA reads TGTGCCATCAACCACCTACAGGGAGGCTACACCTTC. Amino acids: CAINHLQGGYTF.

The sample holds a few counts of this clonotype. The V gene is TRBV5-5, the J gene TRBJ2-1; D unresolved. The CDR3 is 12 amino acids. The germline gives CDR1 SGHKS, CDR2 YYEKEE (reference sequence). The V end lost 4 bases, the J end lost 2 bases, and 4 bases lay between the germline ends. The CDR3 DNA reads TGTGCCAGCAGCGGTACCTACAATGAGCAGTTCTTC. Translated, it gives CASSGTYNEQFF.

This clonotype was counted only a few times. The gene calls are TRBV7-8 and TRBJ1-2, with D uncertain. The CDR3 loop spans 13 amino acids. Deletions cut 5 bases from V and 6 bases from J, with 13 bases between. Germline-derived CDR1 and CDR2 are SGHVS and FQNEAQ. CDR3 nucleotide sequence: TGTGCCAGCAGCAAGAGCAGCTGGAATGGCTACACCTTC. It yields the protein CASSKSSWNGYTF.

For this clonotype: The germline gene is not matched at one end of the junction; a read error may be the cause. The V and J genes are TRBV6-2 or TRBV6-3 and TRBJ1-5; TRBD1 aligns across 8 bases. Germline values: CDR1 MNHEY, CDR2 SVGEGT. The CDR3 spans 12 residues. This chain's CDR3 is CASRKGTGSTAF. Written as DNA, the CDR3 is TGTGCCAGCAGAAAAGGGACAGGTTCGACGGCTTTT.

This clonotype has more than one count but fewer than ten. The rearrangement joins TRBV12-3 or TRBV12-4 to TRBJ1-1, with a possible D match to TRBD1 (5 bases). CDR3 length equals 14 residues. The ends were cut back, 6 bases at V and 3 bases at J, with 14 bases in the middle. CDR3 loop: CASRPGRDYTEAFF. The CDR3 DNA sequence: TGTGCCAGCAGACCCGGACGGGACTACACTGAAGCTTTCTTT.

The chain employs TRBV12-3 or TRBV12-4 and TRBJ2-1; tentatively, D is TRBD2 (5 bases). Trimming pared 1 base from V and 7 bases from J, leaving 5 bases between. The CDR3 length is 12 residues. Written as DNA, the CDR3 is TGTGCCAGCAGTTTAGGAGGGAATGAGCAGTTCTTC. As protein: CASSLGGNEQFF.

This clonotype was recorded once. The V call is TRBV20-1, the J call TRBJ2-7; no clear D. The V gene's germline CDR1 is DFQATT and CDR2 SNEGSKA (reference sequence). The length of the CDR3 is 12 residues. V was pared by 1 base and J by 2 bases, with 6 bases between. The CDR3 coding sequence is TGCAGTGCTAGAGCTGATCCCTACGAGCAGTACTTC. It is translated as CSARADPYEQYF.

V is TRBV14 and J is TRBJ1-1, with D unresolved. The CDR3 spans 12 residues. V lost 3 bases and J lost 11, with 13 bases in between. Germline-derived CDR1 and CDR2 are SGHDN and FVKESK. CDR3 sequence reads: CASSHSTVRAFF. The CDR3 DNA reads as TGTGCCAGCAGCCATTCGACGGTGCGGGCTTTCTTT.

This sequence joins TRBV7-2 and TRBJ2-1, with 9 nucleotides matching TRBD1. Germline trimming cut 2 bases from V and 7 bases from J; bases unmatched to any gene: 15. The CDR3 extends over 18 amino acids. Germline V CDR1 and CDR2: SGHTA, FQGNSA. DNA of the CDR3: TGTGCCAGCAGCTTAAAGACCTTACTACAGGGGGCCAAAAATGAGCAGTTCTTC. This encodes CASSLKTLLQGAKNEQFF.

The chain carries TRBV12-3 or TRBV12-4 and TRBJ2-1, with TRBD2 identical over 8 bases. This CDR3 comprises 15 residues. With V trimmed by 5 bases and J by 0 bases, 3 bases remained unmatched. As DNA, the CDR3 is TGTGCCAGCAGTAGAGCGGGAGTCTCCTACAATGAGCAGTTCTTC. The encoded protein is CASSRAGVSYNEQFF.

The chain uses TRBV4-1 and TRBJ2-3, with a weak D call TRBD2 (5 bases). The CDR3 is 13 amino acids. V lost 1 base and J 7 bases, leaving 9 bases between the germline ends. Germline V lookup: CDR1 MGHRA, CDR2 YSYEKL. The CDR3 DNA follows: TGCGCCAGCAGCCAAGTTGGAGGAAATACGCAGTATTTT. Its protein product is CASSQVGGNTQYF.

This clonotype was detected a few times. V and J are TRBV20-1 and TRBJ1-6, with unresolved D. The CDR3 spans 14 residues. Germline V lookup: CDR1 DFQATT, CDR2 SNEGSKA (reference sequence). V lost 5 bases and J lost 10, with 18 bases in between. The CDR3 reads CSAAPAQTRSPLHF. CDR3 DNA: TGCAGTGCTGCCCCCGCCCAGACACGCTCACCCCTCCACTTT.

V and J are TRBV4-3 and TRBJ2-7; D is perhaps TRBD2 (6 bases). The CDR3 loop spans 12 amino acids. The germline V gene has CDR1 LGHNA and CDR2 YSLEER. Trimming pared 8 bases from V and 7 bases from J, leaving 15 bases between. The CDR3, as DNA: TGCGCCAGCCAGGCCTCCGGGGGAGAGCAGTACTTC. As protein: CASQASGGEQYF.